One T cell receptor (beta chain) is described in this entry. This receptor's antigen is unknown. It has no much larger one-base neighbor in the sample; base qualities were not kept. This entry is derived from a study of cytomegalovirus exposure and HLA in healthy donors (dated by TCRdb to the late 2010s). Some background on the complete study: According to an earlier analysis of a few hundred of the donors, some 180 million T cells yielded some 110 million unique TCR beta sequences and about 300 Gb of sequence data. Roughly 300 gigabases of sequencing data and around 80 million unique TCR sequences made up an early release that covered approximately 700 HLA-typed donors. Of the 350 to 400 genotyped donors, approximately 80% fell in the genetic ancestry cluster associated with self-reported Caucasian donors. The study was designed to test whether signatures of past pathogen exposure could be identified by cataloging public T cell receptors. The study profiled the T cell repertoires of under 700 subjects by immunosequencing and related them to cytomegalovirus serostatus. A separate validation cohort of roughly 130 different subjects was used in addition to the approximately 640-subject first cohort. To predict cytomegalovirus infection status, the study brought together high-throughput TCR immunosequencing, statistical association of individual TCRs with disease status, and machine learning. In a later analysis, previously published TCR beta repertoires from more than 500 donors were re-analyzed and high-resolution HLA genotyping was added so that TCR occurrence patterns could be studied. Rather than using new phenotypic data, the later analysis identified candidate immune exposures from TCR beta sequences and from how often those sequences occurred across donors. To decide whether each TCR beta V gene segment behaved as functional or pseudogenic, an earlier analysis of approximately 590 of the donors relied on high-throughput TCR beta sequencing. Donor age, sex, ethnicity and CMV serostatus were collected together with the repertoire data. In a later genetic analysis, genome-wide SNP genotypes for about 55% of the roughly 670 donors were used, and that subset was treated as a discovery cohort. Every discovery cohort repertoire had been produced on one sequencing platform. HLA typing included class I and class II loci at four-digit resolution. The number of typed donors differed by locus: about 629-630 for A, B, C, DRB1 and DQB1; approximately 520 for DQA1; 606 for DPA1; and roughly 470 for DPB1. A handful of DR-DQ haplotypes were handled as single units for association and clustering because linkage in the cohort was strong. Among 398 genotyped donors of the cohort, an average of around 240,000 unique TCR beta nucleotide sequences were sequenced per donor, about a sixth of them non-productive. Study-wide findings and limitations: Correlated functional status among segregating V segments might be attributable to linkage disequilibrium, but an unknown experimental factor could not be ruled out. Some IMGT-functional V segments, including TRBV6-2 and TRBV6-3, could not be distinguished by the 87-base-pair reads and were therefore excluded. A group of highly shared sequence variants was considered likely to be a technical artifact of the sequencing pipeline. A later analysis found that HLA-associated TCR beta chains were more clonally expanded and had lower generation probabilities than equally common non-associated chains. A further reported finding was that TCR beta sequences accurately predicted the HLA-A and HLA-B alleles for most subjects in the first cohort. In a later analysis, more than 15,000 TCR beta sequences were associated with specific HLA alleles at a false discovery rate of 0.05. It was suggested by the authors that the approach could potentially be generalized to other disease states and immunological phenotypes. Cytomegalovirus status was reported to be diagnosed by the classifier with high specificity and sensitivity in both the original and validation cohorts. Presence/absence analyses assumed roughly uniform sequencing depth across donors, an assumption that may not hold. A later genetic analysis associated a missense DCLRE1C variant with V-gene and J-gene trimming of TCR beta chains, and an independent cohort replicated the association. In a later genetic analysis, fewer N-insertions in productive TCRs were reported among donors in an Asian-associated ancestry cluster than the approximately 710-donor mean. An earlier analysis of approximately 540 of the donors showed that most TCR beta V segments appeared in productive rearrangements either about 90% or about 30% of the time, which broadly matched IMGT annotations. Because counts were too low, seventeen rarely observed V segments, including chromosome 9 orphons, were excluded from the earlier analysis of 587 of the donors. Most CMV-associated TCR beta chains appeared to be HLA-restricted in a later analysis, and the HLA associations seemed to be driven largely by CMV exposure. The cohort was sequenced for TCR beta chains only, and without alpha or paired-chain data the features that could be detected were limited. In the study, some 160 TCR beta chains were listed as associated with cytomegalovirus. Across donors, most TCR sequences were observed very rarely, whereas some public TCRs were present in many individuals. When HLA alleles, especially DR and DQ, strongly co-occurred, TCR associations were difficult to assign to individual alleles. In a later analysis, TCR association rates were found to vary across HLA loci, with the most associated TCRs seen for DRB1 alleles and the fewest for HLA-C alleles. A later analysis reported that several top co-occurrence clusters appeared linked to parvovirus B19, influenza, CMV and Epstein-Barr virus. Because HLA typing was unavailable for some donors at each locus, only the typed subset was used in association tests. Three of the identified cytomegalovirus-associated TCR beta chains were confirmed in vitro to be specific for cytomegalovirus antigens. For the cohort, immune exposure information was limited to CMV serostatus.

The cohort consisted of hundreds of healthy bone marrow donors. All cohort members were sampled while nominally healthy, although unrecorded immune exposures were likely present. The donor tested CMV seronegative, placing the donor among the 300 to 400 seronegative members of the cohort. Every donor gave a peripheral blood sample, and the peripheral blood mononuclear cells from that sample were used for TCR beta sequencing. Genomic DNA extraction from the blood cell samples was performed with the Qiagen DNeasy Blood Extraction Kit. After removal of 1 base from V and 5 bases from J, the junction retains 10 bases not matched to a gene. CDR1 and CDR2 were assigned from the germline V gene as LGHNA and YNFKEQ. Inclusive of the bounding cysteine and phenylalanine, the CDR3 is 16 residues long. Of the read, only the CDR3 DNA is kept; its 48 bases are in frame from base 1. Libraries were built with the immunoSEQ multiplex PCR assay. For the multiplex PCR, a mixture combining 60 forward primers for TCR Vbeta segments and 13 reverse primers for TCR Jbeta segments was used. The CDR3 region of rearranged TCR beta genes was amplified from genomic DNA with a multiplex PCR assay. On the Illumina HiSeq System, the amplified TCR beta libraries were sequenced as 87-base-pair reads. The paper's processing steps were these. In a later analysis, roughly 80 million unique TCR beta chains were counted across the approximately 620 repertoires, and roughly 11 million of these chains were shared by at least two donors. A nearest-neighbor algorithm error-corrected the raw reads and collapsed the reads into unique sequences, merging closely related sequences to remove PCR and sequencing errors. V, D and J gene segments were assigned by aligning CDR3 sequences to IMGT reference sequences. Each retained sequence needed at least a six-nucleotide match to both a V gene segment and a J gene segment. A rearrangement counted as productive if the CDR3 had no stop codons and remained in frame with V and J, and every other rearrangement counted as non-productive. Following IMGT convention, CDR3 was defined as the stretch from the second conserved V-encoded cysteine up to the conserved J-encoded phenylalanine. The earlier analysis of about 560 of the donors excluded any sequence lacking an unambiguous match to a single V gene segment. An earlier analysis of fewer than 750 of the donors called V segments functional above 56.7% productive rearrangements and segregating when the between-donor standard deviation exceeded 5%. A statistical classification framework was built for diagnosing cytomegalovirus status from the catalog of TCR beta chain sequences. In a later analysis, TCR nucleotide sequences were compared against IMGT/GENE-DB human TR gene sequences so that V and J genes could be assigned. A later analysis assigned CDR3 sequences and most-parsimonious VDJ recombination scenarios with the TCRdist pipeline. A later analysis defined each TCR beta chain by its CDR3 amino acid sequence plus V-gene family, and excluded reads lacking a unique V-gene family. A later analysis removed several hundred highly shared, low-generation-probability nucleotide sequences to deal with suspected cross-contamination and a sequencing artifact. A later analysis calculated a clonal expansion index for each public chain from normalized within-repertoire ranks of inferred template counts. In a later analysis, generation probabilities were computed using a VDJ recombination model fitted to out-of-frame rearrangements, and the results were checked against IGoR. A later analysis scored TCR-TCR, TCR-HLA and TCR-CMV co-occurrence with hypergeometric tests, applying a repertoire-size bias correction to TCR pairs. To estimate false discovery rates, a later analysis permuted the HLA or CMV assignments 20 times. In a later analysis, co-occurring TCRs were grouped with DBSCAN, and TCRdist sequence similarity was added when clustering was performed within HLA-allele-positive subsets. Repertoires with fewer than 30,000 or more than 120,000 public chains, plus five repertoires with anomalous nucleotide sharing, were excluded from co-occurrence clustering. Entries here come from immuneACCESS through TCRdb and include only in-frame sequences with V and J called. Some clones fail to appear in such tables; in the studies checked, an unresolved V gene covers under half of the shortfall, and the cause of the remainder is unknown. D and trimming were read from the DNA, whereas the V and J calls and clone size are those reported in that table. Here the sample has approximately 130,000 clones; around 80% occur a single time. The top ten constitute approximately 1.8% of the sample.

The sequence derives from a woman between 40 and 55 years old in good health and CMV-seronegative. Sequencing was carried out using PBMCs. Rearrangement joined TRBV4-2 to TRBJ2-5, and 7 bases in between align with TRBD2. The sequence in DNA is TGTGCCAGCAGCCAAGCGAAGGCTAGCGGTGAGGAGACCCAGTACTTC. The encoded protein is CASSQAKASGEETQYF.